This T cell receptor beta chain comes out of a study of CD8+ T cells in alopecia areata. cDNA reverse transcribed from extracted RNA served as the sequencing template. TCRdb's table, derived via immunoSEQ multiplex PCR, lists solely in-frame clones and lacks some. The profile shows over 150,000 clones, 50% to 60% of them singletons. Germline assignment: CDR1 MNHEY and CDR2 SVGAGI. The CDR3 is 15 residues long. V shed 7 bases and J shed 2 bases, with 18 bases lying between them. V usage is TRBV6-5 and J usage is TRBJ2-7; possible D gene TRBD2, 7 bases. The receptor was isolated from a human donor with alopecia areata. The material sequenced was CD4+ T cells sorted from blood, taken at week 0. CDR3 DNA: TGTGCCAGCATCTCCTTCGGGGGGCCACCCTACGAGCAGTACTTC. This sequence encodes CASISFGGPPYEQYF.